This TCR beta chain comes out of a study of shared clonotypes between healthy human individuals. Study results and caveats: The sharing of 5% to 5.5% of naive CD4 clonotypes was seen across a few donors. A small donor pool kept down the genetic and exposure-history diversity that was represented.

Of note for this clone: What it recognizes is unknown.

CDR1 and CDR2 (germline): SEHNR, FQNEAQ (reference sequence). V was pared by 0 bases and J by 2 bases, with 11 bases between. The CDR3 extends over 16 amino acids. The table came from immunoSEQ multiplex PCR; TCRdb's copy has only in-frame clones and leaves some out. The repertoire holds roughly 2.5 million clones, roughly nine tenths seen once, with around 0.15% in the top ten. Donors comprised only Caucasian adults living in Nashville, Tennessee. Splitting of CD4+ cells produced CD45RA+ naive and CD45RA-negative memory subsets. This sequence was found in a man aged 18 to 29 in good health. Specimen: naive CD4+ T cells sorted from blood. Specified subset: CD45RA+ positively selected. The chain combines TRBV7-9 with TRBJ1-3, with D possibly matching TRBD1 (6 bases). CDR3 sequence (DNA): TGTGCCAGCAGCTTAGCATTGACAGGACCTGGAAACACCATATATTTT. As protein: CASSLALTGPGNTIYF. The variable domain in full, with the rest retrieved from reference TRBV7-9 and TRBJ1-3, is DTGVSQNPRHKITKRGQNVTFRCDPISEHNRLYWYRQTLGQGPEFLTYFQNEAQLEKSRLLSDRFSAERPKGSFSTLEIQRTEQGDSAMYLCASSLALTGPGNTIYFGEGSWLTVV.